A selection of T cell receptor beta chains follows, all from one sample in a study of blood T cells in healthy people across ages. TCRdb itself ran the 5' RACE reads through MiXCR, one entry per CDR3 protein. The sample consists of approximately 690,000 distinct CDR3 sequences, around 43% of them appearing once. The sample comprised blood. The receptors stem from a man at least 80 years old in good health. Each CDR3 is given with its conserved first and last residue. D genes are given only for firm matches. Size is omitted from some rows. Given values are once, few, many or a class for expanded clones.

>.|TRBJ1-2|14|once|TRBV9
TGTGCCAGCAGCGTAGACGTCGCGTTAGAGGGCTACACCTTC
CASSVDVALEGYTF
>.|TRBJ2-7|15|.|TRBV5-6
TGTGCCAGCAGCTTGAGCGACACCGTAACCTACGAGCAGTACTTC
CASSLSDTVTYEQYF
>.|TRBJ2-3|13|.|TRBV6-2/TRBV6-3
TGTGCCAGCACCCGGGACGGCACAGATACGCAGTATTTT
CASTRDGTDTQYF
>.|TRBJ2-1|12|medium-sized|TRBV24-1
TGTGCCACCAGTATGTGGGGGAATGAGCAGTTCTTC
CATSMWGNEQFF
>TRBD2|TRBJ2-3|15|.|TRBV7-2
TGTGCCAGCAGCGTTAGCGGGGGCCCCTGGGATACGCAGTATTTT
CASSVSGGPWDTQYF
>TRBD1|TRBJ1-5|18|many|TRBV4-2
TGTGCCAGCAGCCCGGGACAGGGGGGCCCCTCGAGCAATCAGCCCCAGCATTTT
CASSPGQGGPSSNQPQHF
>.|TRBJ2-7|15|few|TRBV4-3
TGCGCCAGCAGCTCGACAGCCGGGACGCTTTACGAGCAGTACTTC
CASSSTAGTLYEQYF
>.|TRBJ1-1|12|.|TRBV20-1
TGCAGTGCAAGACCCCTAGGCGGGGGAGCTTTCTTT
CSARPLGGGAFF
>TRBD2|TRBJ2-3|15|few|TRBV27
TGTGCCAGCAGTTTTACAGCGGGGGGCACAGATACGCAGTATTTT
CASSFTAGGTDTQYF
>.|TRBJ2-3|15|.|TRBV27
TGTGCCAGCAGTTCCGACAGAGCTATCACAGATACGCAGTATTTT
CASSSDRAITDTQYF
>.|TRBJ1-1|15|few|TRBV28
TGTGCCAGCAGTTTTGGGGGACATGCGAACACTGAAGCTTTCTTT
CASSFGGHANTEAFF
>.|TRBJ2-1|15|.|TRBV7-9
TGTGCCAGCAGCTTAAACCAGGTCTCCTACAATGAGCAGTTCTTC
CASSLNQVSYNEQFF